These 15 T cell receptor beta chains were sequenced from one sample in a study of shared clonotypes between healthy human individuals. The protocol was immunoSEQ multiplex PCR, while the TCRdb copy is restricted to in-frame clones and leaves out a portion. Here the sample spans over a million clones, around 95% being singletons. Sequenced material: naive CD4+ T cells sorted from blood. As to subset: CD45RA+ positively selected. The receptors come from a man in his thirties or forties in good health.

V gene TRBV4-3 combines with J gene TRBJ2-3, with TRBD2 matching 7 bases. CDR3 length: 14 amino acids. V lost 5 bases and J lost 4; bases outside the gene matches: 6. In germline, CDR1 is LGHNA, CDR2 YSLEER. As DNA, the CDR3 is TGCGCCAGCAGCGCGACGGGACTACCAGATACGCAGTATTTT. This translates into CASSATGLPDTQYF.

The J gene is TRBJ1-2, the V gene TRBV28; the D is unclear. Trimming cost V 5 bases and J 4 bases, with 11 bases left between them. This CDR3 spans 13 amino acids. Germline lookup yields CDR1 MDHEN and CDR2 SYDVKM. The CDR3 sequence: CASSPDPVYGYTF. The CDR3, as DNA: TGTGCCAGCAGTCCGGACCCTGTCTATGGCTACACCTTC.

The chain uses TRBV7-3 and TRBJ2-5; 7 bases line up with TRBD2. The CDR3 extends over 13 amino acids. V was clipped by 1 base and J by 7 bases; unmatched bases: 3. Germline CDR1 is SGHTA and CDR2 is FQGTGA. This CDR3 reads CASSLITGGTQYF. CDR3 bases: TGTGCCAGCAGCTTAATAACGGGGGGGACCCAGTACTTC.

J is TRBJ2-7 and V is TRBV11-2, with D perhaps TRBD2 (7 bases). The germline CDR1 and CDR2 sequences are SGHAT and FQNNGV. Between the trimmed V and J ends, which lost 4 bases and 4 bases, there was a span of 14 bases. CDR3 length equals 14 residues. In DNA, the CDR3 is TGTGCCAGCAGCTATTCGGGGGGCCGTTACGAGCAGTACTTC. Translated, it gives CASSYSGGRYEQYF.

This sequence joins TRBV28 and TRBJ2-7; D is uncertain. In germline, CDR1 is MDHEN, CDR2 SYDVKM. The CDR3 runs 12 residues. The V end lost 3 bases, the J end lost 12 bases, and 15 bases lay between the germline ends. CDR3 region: CASSFGLLRWYF. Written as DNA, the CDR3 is TGTGCCAGCAGTTTCGGCCTTCTACGGTGGTACTTC.

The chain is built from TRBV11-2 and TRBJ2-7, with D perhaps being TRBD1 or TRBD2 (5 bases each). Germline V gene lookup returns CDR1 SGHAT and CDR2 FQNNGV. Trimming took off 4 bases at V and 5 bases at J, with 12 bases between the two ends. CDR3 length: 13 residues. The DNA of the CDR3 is TGTGCCAGCAGCTCTATCAGGGACCACGAGCAGTACTTC. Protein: CASSSIRDHEQYF. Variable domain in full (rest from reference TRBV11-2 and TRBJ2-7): EAGVAQSPRYKIIEKRQSVAFWCNPISGHATLYWYQQILGQGPKLLIQFQNNGVVDDSQLPKDRFSAERLKGVDSTLKIQPAKLEDSAVYLCASSSIRDHEQYFGPGTRLTVT.

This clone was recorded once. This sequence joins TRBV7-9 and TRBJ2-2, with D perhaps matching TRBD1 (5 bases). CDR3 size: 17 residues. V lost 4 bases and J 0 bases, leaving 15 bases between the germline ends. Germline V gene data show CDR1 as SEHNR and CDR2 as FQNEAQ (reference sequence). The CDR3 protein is CASSSLWGSPNTGELFF. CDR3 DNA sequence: TGTGCCAGCAGCTCCTTATGGGGCAGCCCGAACACCGGGGAGCTGTTTTTT.

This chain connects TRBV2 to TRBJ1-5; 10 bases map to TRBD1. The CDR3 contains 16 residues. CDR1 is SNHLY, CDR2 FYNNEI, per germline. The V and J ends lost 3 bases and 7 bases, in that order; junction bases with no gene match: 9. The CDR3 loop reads CASSDDRGLSGQPQHF. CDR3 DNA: TGTGCCAGCAGTGACGACAGGGGGCTATCGGGACAGCCCCAGCATTTT.

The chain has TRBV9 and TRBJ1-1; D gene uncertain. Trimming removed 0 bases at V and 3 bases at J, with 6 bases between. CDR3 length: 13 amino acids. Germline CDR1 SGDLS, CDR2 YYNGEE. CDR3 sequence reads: CASSVAQDTEAFF. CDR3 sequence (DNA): TGTGCCAGCAGCGTAGCGCAGGACACTGAAGCTTTCTTT.

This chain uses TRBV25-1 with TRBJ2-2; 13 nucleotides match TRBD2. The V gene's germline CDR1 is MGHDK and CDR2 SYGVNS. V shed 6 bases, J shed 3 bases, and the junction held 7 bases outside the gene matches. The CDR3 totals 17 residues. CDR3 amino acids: CASSGTSGNWDTGELFF. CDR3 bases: TGTGCCAGCAGCGGGACTAGCGGGAATTGGGACACCGGGGAGCTGTTTTTT.

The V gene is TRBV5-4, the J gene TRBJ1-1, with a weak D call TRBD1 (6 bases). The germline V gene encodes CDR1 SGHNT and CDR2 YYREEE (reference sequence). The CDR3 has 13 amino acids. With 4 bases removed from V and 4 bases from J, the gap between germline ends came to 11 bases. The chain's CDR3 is CASSQDRSTEAFF. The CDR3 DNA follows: TGTGCCAGCAGCCAGGACAGATCCACTGAAGCTTTCTTT.

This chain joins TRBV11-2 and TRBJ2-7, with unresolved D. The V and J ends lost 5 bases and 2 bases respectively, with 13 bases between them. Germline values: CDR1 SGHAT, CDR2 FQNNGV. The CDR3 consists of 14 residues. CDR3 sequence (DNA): TGTGCCAGCAGCCGCCTCTCCGTTACCTACGAGCAGTACTTC. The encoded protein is CASSRLSVTYEQYF.

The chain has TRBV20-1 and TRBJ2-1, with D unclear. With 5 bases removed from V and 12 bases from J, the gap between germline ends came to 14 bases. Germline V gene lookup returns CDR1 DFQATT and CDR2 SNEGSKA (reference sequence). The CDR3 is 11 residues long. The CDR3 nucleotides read TGCAGTGCTGCCGAAGTGGGTGTGCAGTTCTTC. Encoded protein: CSAAEVGVQFF.

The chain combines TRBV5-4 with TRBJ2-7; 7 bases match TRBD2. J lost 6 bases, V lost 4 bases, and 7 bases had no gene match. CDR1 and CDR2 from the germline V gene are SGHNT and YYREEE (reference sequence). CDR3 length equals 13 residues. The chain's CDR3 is CASSRGGPPEQYF. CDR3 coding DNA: TGTGCCAGCAGCCGGGGAGGGCCGCCCGAGCAGTACTTC. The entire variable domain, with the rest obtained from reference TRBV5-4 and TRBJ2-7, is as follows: ETGVTQSPTHLIKTRGQQVTLRCSSQSGHNTVSWYQQALGQGPQFIFQYYREEENGRGNFPPRFSGLQFPNYSSELNVNALELDDSALYLCASSRGGPPEQYFGPGTRLTVT.

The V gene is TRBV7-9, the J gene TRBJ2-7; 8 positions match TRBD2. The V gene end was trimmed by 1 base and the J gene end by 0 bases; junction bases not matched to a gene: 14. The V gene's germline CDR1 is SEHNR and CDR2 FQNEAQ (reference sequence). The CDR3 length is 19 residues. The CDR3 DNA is TGTGCCAGCAGCTTAGACAGCGGGAGCTCGTACAAACCCTCCTACGAGCAGTACTTC. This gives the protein CASSLDSGSSYKPSYEQYF.